This T cell receptor (beta chain) came from a study of cytomegalovirus exposure and HLA in healthy donors. Whole-study results and caveats: Most sequenced TCRs were rare (though some public TCRs occurred in many donors). Productive status was seen about 90% or about 30% of the time for most TCR beta V segments in an earlier analysis.

With respect to this clone: Its specificity is unknown.

13 Jbeta primers and 60 Vbeta primers were used for the PCR. The protocol was immunoSEQ multiplex PCR, while the TCRdb copy is restricted to in-frame clones and leaves out a portion. The table lists around 140,000 clones, 80% of them singletons, with 2.9% in the top ten. CDR3 length: 11 amino acids. CDR1 and CDR2 (germline): DFQATT, SNEGSKA (reference sequence). V dropped 4 bases and J dropped 5 bases, with 8 bases sitting between them. The chain employs TRBV20-1 and TRBJ1-1, with D possibly being TRBD1 (5 bases). The clonotype was recovered from a young woman in good health and CMV-seronegative. Source material: PBMCs. The CDR3 DNA follows: TGCAGTGCTATTGGGGGGACTGAAGCTTTCTTT. It translates to CSAIGGTEAFF.